Listed here are 2 T cell receptor beta chains from one sample, sequenced in a study of T cell repertoires in cytomegalovirus infection. Via MiXCR, TCRdb re-called the reads, giving one row per CDR3 protein. The sample consists of about 360,000 distinct CDR3 sequences, roughly 18% of them appearing once. Sequencing used PBMCs. The receptors come from a human donor in good health (CMV status not recorded). Some clones in this sample may be carry-over from other donors' samples.

This clonotype was seen many times. The chain uses TRBV7-6 and TRBJ1-1, with unresolved D. Per the germline V gene, CDR1 is SGHVS and CDR2 is FNYEAQ. The CDR3 has 14 amino acids. V dropped 5 bases and J dropped 6 bases, with 16 bases sitting between them. CDR3 bases: TGTGCCAGCAGCCGCAACGGGGATGGAGCTGAAGCTTTCTTT. Its translation: CASSRNGDGAEAFF.

In this sample, this clonotype turned up many times. The CDR3 nucleotides read TGTGCCAGCAGCTTAGGAGTGGCAGGGACCCAGTACTTC. Translating it yields CASSLGVAGTQYF. This chain joins TRBV7-2 and TRBJ2-5; D is unresolved. The CDR3 is made up of 13 amino acids. Germline V gene lookup returns CDR1 SGHTA and CDR2 FQGNSA. The V end lost 1 base, the J end lost 7 bases, and 10 bases lay between the germline ends.